This T cell receptor (beta chain) was documented in a study of blood T cells in healthy people across ages. Trimming took 6 bases from V and 1 from J, leaving 10 bases between them. Germline-derived CDR1 and CDR2 are DFQATT and SNEGSKA (reference sequence). The CDR3 is 13 residues long. Study observations and caveats: Higher diversity and more naive CD4+ cells were features of long-lived donors, compared to aged donors.

Concerning this clonotype: The antigen is undetermined.

Next came a second PCR, run for about 6 to 12 cycles, which used a sample-barcoded 5' primer along with a J-beta primer mix. One entry per CDR3 protein, called by TCRdb with MiXCR from the 5' RACE reads. The table lists roughly 830,000 distinct CDR3 sequences, 55% to 65% of them singletons. The receptor was isolated from a man aged 25-45 years in good health. Specimen: blood. The J gene is TRBJ2-1, the V gene TRBV20-1, with D tentatively TRBD1 (7 bases). This CDR3 reads CSAEGQSYNEQFF. In DNA, the CDR3 is TGCAGTGCGGAGGGACAGTCCTACAATGAGCAGTTCTTC.